The clone carrying this T cell receptor beta chain was detected once. Germline V gene data show CDR1 as SGHAT and CDR2 as FQDESV (reference sequence). The J segment lost 7 bases and the V segment lost 5 bases, leaving 9 bases of the junction unmatched. The CDR3 is 14 residues long. The data stem from a study of blood T cell repertoires in COVID-19. The protocol was immunoSEQ multiplex PCR, while the TCRdb copy is restricted to in-frame clones and leaves out a portion. Of roughly 140,000 clones detected, about 87% appear once; the ten largest clones hold roughly 4%. Sequencing was carried out using peripheral blood. The chain employs TRBV11-1 and TRBJ1-2; 8 positions agree with TRBD1. The receptor's source is a woman aged 40 to 50 with acute or convalescent COVID-19. The DNA of the CDR3 is TGTGCCAGCAGCCCCTGGCAGGGGGCGATTGGCTACACCTTC. Protein product: CASSPWQGAIGYTF.